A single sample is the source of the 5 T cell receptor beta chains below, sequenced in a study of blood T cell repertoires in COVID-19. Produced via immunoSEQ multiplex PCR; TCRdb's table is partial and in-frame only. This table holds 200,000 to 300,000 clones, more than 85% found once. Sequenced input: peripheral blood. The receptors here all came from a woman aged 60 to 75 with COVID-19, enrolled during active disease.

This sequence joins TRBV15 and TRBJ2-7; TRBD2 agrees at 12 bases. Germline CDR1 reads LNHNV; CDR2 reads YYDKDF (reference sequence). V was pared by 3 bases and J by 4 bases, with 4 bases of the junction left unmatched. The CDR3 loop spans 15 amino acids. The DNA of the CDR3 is TGTGCCACCAGCAGTGCTAGCGGGAGGGCGTACGAGCAGTACTTC. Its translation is CATSSASGRAYEQYF.

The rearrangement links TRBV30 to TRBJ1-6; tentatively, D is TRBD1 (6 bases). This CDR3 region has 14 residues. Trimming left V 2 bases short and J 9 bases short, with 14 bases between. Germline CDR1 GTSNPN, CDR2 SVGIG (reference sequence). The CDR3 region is CAWSPGQLASPLHF. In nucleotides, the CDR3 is TGTGCCTGGAGTCCCGGACAGCTTGCTTCACCCCTCCACTTT.

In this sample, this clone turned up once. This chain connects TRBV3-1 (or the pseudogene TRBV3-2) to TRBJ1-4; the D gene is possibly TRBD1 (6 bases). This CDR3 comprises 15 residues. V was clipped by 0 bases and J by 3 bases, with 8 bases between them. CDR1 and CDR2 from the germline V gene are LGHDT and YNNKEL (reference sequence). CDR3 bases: TGTGCCAGCAGCCAAGAAGGGGGGGCTAATGAAAAACTGTTTTTT. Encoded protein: CASSQEGGANEKLFF.

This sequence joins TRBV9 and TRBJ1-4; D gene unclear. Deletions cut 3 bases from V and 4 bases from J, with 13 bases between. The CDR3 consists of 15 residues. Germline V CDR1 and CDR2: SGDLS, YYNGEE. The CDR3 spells CASSERPEGNEKLFF. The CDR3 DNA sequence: TGTGCCAGCAGCGAGAGACCAGAGGGTAATGAAAAACTGTTTTTT.

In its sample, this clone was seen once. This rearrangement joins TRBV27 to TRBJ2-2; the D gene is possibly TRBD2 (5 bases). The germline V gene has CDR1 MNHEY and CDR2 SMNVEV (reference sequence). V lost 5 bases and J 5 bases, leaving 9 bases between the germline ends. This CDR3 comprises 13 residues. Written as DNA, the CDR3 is TGTGCCAGCAGTCGAACGGGGACCGGGGAGCTGTTTTTT. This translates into CASSRTGTGELFF.